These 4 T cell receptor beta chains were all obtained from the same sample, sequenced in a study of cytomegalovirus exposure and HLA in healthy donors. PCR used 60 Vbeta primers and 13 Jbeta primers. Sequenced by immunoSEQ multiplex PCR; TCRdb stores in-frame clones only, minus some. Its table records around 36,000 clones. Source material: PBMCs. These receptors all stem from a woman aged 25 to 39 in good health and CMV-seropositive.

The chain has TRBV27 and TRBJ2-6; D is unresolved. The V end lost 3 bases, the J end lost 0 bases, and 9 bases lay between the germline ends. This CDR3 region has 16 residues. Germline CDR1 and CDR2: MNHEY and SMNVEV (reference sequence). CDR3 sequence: CASSLFLSSGANVLTF. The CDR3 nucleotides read TGTGCCAGCAGTTTGTTTTTGAGCTCTGGGGCCAACGTCCTGACTTTC.

The CDR3: CASSPLPGTVATIYF. The CDR3 DNA reads as TGTGCCAGCTCACCATTACCCGGGACAGTCGCCACCATATATTTT. The chain links TRBV18 to TRBJ1-3; 7 nucleotides align to TRBD1. Trimming at V came to 2 bases and at J to 9 bases, leaving 10 bases not matched to a gene. Germline CDR1 and CDR2: KGHSH and LQKENI. The CDR3 consists of 15 residues. The complete variable domain, with remaining parts taken from reference TRBV18 and TRBJ1-3, reads NAGVMQNPRHLVRRRGQEARLRCSPMKGHSHVYWYRQLPEEGLKFMVYLQKENIIDESGMPKERFSAEFPKEGPSILRIQQVVRGDSAAYFCASSPLPGTVATIYFGEGSWLTVV.

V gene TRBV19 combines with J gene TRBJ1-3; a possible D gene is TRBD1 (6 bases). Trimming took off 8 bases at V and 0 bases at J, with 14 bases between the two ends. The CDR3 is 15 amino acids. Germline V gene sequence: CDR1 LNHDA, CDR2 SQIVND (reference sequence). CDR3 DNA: TGTGCCAGTTCCCGGGACAACTACTCTGGAAACACCATATATTTT. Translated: CASSRDNYSGNTIYF.

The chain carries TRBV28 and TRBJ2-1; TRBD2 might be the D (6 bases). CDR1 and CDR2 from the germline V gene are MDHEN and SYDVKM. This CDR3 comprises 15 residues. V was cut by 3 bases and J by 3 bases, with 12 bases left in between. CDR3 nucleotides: TGTGCCAGCAGTTTCGGGCGGGGTAGCTACAATGAGCAGTTCTTC. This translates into CASSFGRGSYNEQFF. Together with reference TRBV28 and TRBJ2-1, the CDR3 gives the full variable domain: DVKVTQSSRYLVKRTGEKVFLECVQDMDHENMFWYRQDPGLGLRLIYFSYDVKMKEKGDIPEGYSVSREKKERFSLILESASTNQTSMYLCASSFGRGSYNEQFFGPGTRLTVL.